This TCR beta chain emerged from a study of CD8 T cells in ankylosing spondylitis. Study-level findings and limits: A number of the motif variants had already been described in reactive arthritis synovial fluid and blood. What seemed typical of ankylosing spondylitis blood was a TCR beta motif built from several highly homologous variants. Relatively scarce in peripheral blood, disease-linked clones were CD8+.

Quantitative 5'-RACE with molecular barcodes was used to make the TCR beta libraries. TCRdb ran MiXCR on the 5' RACE reads and lists one entry per CDR3 protein. In the table there are 25,000 to 35,000 distinct CDR3 sequences, roughly 29% of which are singletons. Germline V gene data show CDR1 as SNHLY and CDR2 as FYNNEI. This CDR3 comprises 15 residues. The J segment lost 9 bases and the V segment lost 2 bases, leaving 8 bases of the junction unmatched. This clonotype was seen at least ten times. What it binds is unknown. The J gene is TRBJ2-1, the V gene TRBV2, with 9 bases identical to TRBD2. The sequenced sample consisted of synovial fluid, either unsorted or a sorted T cell fraction (not recorded which). This receptor was taken from a male donor with ankylosing spondylitis. CDR3 residues: CASSERLAGLTEQFF. The CDR3 DNA reads as TGTGCCAGCAGTGAACGTCTAGCGGGACTTACTGAGCAGTTCTTC.